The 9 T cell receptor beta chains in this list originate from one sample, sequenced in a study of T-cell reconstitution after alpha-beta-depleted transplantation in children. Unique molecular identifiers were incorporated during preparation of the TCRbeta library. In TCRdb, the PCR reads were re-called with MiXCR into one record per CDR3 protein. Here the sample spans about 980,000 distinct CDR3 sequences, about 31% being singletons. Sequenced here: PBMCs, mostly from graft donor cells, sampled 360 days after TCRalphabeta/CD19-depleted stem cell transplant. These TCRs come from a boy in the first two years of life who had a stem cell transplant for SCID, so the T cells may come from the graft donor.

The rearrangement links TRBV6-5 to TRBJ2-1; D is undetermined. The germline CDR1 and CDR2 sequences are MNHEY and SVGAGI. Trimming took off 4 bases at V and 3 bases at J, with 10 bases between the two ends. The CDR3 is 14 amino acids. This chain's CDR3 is CASSFRQFYNEQFF. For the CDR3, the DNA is TGTGCCAGCAGTTTCCGGCAGTTCTACAATGAGCAGTTCTTC.

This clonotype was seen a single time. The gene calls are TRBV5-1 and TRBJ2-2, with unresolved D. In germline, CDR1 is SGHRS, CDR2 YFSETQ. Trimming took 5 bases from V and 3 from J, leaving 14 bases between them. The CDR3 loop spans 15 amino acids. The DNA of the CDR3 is TGCGCCAGCAGTGCTCCTCAAATATACACCGGGGAGCTGTTTTTT. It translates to CASSAPQIYTGELFF.

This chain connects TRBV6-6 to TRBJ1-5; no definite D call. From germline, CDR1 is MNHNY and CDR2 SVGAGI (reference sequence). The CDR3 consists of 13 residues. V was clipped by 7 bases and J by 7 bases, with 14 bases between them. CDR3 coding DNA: TGTGCCAGCACCGGCGTGGCGGGGCAGCCCCAGCATTTT. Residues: CASTGVAGQPQHF.

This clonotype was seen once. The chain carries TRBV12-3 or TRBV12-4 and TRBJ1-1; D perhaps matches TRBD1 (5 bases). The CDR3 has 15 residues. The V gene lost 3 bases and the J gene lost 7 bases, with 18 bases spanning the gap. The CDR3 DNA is TGTGCCAGCAGTTTGATGGGAGGGGCGAAGTTTGAAGCTTTCTTT. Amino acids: CASSLMGGAKFEAFF.

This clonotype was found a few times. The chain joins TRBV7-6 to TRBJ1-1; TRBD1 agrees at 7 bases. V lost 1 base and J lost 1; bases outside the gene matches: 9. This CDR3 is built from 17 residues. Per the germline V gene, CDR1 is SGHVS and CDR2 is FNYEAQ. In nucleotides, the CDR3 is TGTGCCAGCAGCTTAGATCCCCGACAGGGTCAGAACACTGAAGCTTTCTTT. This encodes CASSLDPRQGQNTEAFF.

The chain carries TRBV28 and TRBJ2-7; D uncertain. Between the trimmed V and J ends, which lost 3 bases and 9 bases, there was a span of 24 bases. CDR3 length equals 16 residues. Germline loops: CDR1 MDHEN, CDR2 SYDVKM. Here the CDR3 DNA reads TGTGCCAGCAGTTTGAGTAGCCTACGTCTTACCGGTTGGCAGTACTTC. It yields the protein CASSLSSLRLTGWQYF.

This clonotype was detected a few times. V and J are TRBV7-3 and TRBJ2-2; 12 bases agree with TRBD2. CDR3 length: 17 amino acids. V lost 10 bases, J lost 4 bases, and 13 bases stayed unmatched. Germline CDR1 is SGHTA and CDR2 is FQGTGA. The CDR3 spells CATKGSSGGAGTGELFF. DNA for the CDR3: TGTGCCACCAAAGGCTCTAGCGGGGGGGCCGGCACCGGGGAGCTGTTTTTT.

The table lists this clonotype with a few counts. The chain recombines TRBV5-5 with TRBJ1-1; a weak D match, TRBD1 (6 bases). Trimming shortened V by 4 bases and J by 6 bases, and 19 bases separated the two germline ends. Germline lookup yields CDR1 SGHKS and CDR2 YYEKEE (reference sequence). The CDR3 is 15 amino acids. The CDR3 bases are TGTGCCAGCAGCACGTTAACCAACAGGGACTCTGAAGCTTTCTTT. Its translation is CASSTLTNRDSEAFF.

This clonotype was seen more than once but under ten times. The CDR3 nucleotides read TGTGCCAGCAGCCAAGCACATCTCCCAAATTCACCCCTCCACTTT. Protein sequence: CASSQAHLPNSPLHF. V usage is TRBV4-2 and J usage is TRBJ1-6; D is ambiguous. The V end lost 1 base, the J end lost 7 bases, and 11 bases lay between the germline ends. Germline V gives CDR1 LGHNA, CDR2 YNFKEQ. This CDR3 comprises 15 residues.